This TCR beta chain was found in a study of CXCR3-negative and CXCR3-positive naive CD8 T cells. Researchers prepared the TRB cDNA libraries using 5' RACE with UMI labels. No DNA is given; TCRdb re-called the 5' RACE reads and lists each CDR3 protein once. The listing contains about 62,000 distinct CDR3 sequences. Naive CD8+ T cells had a CD45RO-CCR7+CD27+CD95- phenotype. This clonotype originated in a human donor in good health. Some clones in this sample may be carry-over from other donors' samples. Sequenced: naive CXCR3- CD8+ T cells from blood. As for subset: CD45RO-CCR7+CD27+CD95- naive CD8+ T cells lacking CXCR3 (TNR3-).

CDR3 in amino acids: CASSQDLAGGTDTQYF. V usage is TRBV4-2 and J usage is TRBJ2-3. The CDR3 length is 16 residues. Germline CDR1 is LGHNA and CDR2 is YNFKEQ.